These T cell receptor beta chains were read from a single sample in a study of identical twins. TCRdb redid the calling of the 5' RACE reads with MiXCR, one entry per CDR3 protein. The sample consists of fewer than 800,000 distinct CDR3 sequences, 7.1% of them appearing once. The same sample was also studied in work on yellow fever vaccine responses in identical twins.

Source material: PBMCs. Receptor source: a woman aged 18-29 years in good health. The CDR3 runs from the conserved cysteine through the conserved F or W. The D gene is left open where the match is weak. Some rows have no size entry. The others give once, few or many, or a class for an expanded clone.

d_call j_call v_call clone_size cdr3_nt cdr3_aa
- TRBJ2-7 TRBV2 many TGTGCCAGCAGTGAGACCTACGAGCAGTACTTC CASSETYEQYF
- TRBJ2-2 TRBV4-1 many TGCGCCAGCAGCCCCCGGACTGCCAACACCGGGGAGCTGTTTTTT CASSPRTANTGELFF
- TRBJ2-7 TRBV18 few TGTGCCAGCTCAAGGTCGGCACAGGATACCTACGAGCAGTACTTC CASSRSAQDTYEQYF
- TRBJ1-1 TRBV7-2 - TGTGCCAGCAGCTTCTTTCTTGGGTTGGGCAACACTGAAGCTTTCTTT CASSFFLGLGNTEAFF
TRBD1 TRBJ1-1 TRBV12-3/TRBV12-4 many TGTGCCAGCACCCGGGGGGGACAGGGGATGCAGAACACTGAAGCTTTCTTT CASTRGGQGMQNTEAFF
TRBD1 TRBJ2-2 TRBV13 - TGTGCCAGCAGCTTATTCCGACAGGGCGGCGGGGAGCTGTTTTTT CASSLFRQGGGELFF
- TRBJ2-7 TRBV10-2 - TGCGCCAGCAGTATGACCCGGGGGCGAAACGAGCAGTACTTC CASSMTRGRNEQYF
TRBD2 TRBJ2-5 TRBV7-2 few TGTGCCAGCAGTCCCGGACTAGTCCTGGAGACCCAGTACTTC CASSPGLVLETQYF
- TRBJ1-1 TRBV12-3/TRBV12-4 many TGTGCCAGCAGTTTACGGGGAGCGAACACTGAAGCTTTCTTT CASSLRGANTEAFF
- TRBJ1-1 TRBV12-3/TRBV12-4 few TGTGCCAGCAGCCTCTGGGGTGACTGGGTAGGTGGTGAAGCTTTCTTT CASSLWGDWVGGEAFF
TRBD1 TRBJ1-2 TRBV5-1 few TGCGCCAGCAGCTTGGGCGACAGGGACTATGGCTACACCTTC CASSLGDRDYGYTF
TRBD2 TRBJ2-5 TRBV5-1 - TGCGCCAGCAGCTTATTGCAGGGAGGGGCAGAGACCCAGTACTTC CASSLLQGGAETQYF
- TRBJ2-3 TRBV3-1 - TGTGCCAGCAGCCAAGATCAATCCCAAAGCTCAGATACGCAGTATTTT CASSQDQSQSSDTQYF
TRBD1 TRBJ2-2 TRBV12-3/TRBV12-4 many TGTGCCAGCAGTTTAGACAGGGGGCTAGTATGGACCGGGGAGCTGTTTTTT CASSLDRGLVWTGELFF
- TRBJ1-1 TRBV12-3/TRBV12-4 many TGTGCCAGCAGACCGAGAGACACTGAAGCTTTCTTT CASRPRDTEAFF
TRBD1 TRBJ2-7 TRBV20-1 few TGCAGTGCCCCGGGACAGCACGCCTCCTACGAGCAGTACTTC CSAPGQHASYEQYF
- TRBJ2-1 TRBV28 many TGTGCCAGCAGGGACGTAATGGCGCGCGAGCAGTTCTTC CASRDVMAREQFF
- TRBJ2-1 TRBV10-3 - TGTGCCATCAATCAGGGGGGCGGTGAGCAGTTCTTC CAINQGGGEQFF
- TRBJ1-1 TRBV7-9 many TGTGCCAGCAGCTCGGTGGGGGAAAGGGAGGGCACTGAAGCTTTCTTT CASSSVGEREGTEAFF
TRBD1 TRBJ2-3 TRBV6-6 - TGTGCCAGCAATAGGGGGCTTTCAGATACGCAGTATTTT CASNRGLSDTQYF
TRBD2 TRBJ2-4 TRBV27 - TGTGCCAGCAGTAAAAAGGGACTAGCGGGTGTAGCCAAAAACATTCAGTACTTC CASSKKGLAGVAKNIQYF
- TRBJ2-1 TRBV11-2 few TGTGCCAGCAGCTTACTCCCTGGGACATCCAATGAGCAGTTCTTC CASSLLPGTSNEQFF
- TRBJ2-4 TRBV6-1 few TGTGCCAGCAGCCGGACCGTCCTACATGGGGGAAACATTCAGTACTTC CASSRTVLHGGNIQYF
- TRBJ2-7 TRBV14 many TGTGCCAGCAGCCAAGAGACCCGCGGAAAAACTCCCTACGAGCAGTACTTC CASSQETRGKTPYEQYF
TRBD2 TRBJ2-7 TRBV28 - TGTGCCAGCAGGCTAGCGGGAGAGACCTACGAGCAGTACTTC CASRLAGETYEQYF
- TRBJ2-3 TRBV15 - TGTGCCACCAGCAGAGGAAACCCCTGGCAGGATACGCAGTATTTT CATSRGNPWQDTQYF
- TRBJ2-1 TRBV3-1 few TGTGCCAGCAGCCAGCAGGGGAGACGAACCAATGAGCAGTTCTTC CASSQQGRRTNEQFF
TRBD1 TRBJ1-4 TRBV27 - TGTGCCAGCAGTTCGGGAAACAGGGGAAAAGTAACTAATGAAAAACTGTTTTTT CASSSGNRGKVTNEKLFF
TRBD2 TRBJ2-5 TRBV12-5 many TGTGCTAGTGTTAAAGGGGGACTAGCGGGAGAGACCCAGTACTTC CASVKGGLAGETQYF
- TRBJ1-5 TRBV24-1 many TGTGCCACCAGTGAGGCGGGGCTGCAGCCCCAGCATTTT CATSEAGLQPQHF
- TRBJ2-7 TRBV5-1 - TGCGCCAGCAGCTTTAGTCCCATCAACAGGGACTCCTACGAGCAGTGCTTC CASSFSPINRDSYEQCF
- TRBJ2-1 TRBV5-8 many TGTGCCAGCAGCGGATTCGGGACAATAGGCTACAATGAGCAGTTCTTC CASSGFGTIGYNEQFF
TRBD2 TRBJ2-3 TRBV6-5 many TGTGCCAGCAGTTACCGGACTAGCGGGGGGTTCACAGATACGCAGTATTTT CASSYRTSGGFTDTQYF
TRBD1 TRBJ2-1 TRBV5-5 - TGTGCCAGCAGCCCGGACAGGTTAGCCTACAATGAGCAGTTCTTC CASSPDRLAYNEQFF
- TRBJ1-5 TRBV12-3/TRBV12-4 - TGTGCCAGCAGTTTAAGAGGTGGGCATAGCAATCAGCCCCAGCATTTT CASSLRGGHSNQPQHF
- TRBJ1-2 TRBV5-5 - TGTGCCAGCAGCGGAACAACGGTCTATGGCTACACCTTC CASSGTTVYGYTF
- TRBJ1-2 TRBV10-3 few TGTGCCATCAGTGGTGGTGGCGGACGAGGCTATGGCTACACCTTC CAISGGGGRGYGYTF
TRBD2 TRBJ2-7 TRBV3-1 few TGTGCCAGCAGCCAAGATAGGGGACTAGCGGGAGGACGTTCGGGGGAGCAGTACTTC CASSQDRGLAGGRSGEQYF
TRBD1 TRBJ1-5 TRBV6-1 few TGTGCCAGCAGTATGGGACAGGGATTCAATCAGCCCCAGCATTTT CASSMGQGFNQPQHF
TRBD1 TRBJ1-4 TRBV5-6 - TGTGCCAGCAGCTTTGCTGGGACAGCAACTAATGAAAAACTGTTTTTT CASSFAGTATNEKLFF
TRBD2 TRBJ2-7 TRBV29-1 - TGCAGCGGGGGGACTAGCGATTCCTACGAGCAGTACTTC CSGGTSDSYEQYF
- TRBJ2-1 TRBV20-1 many TGCAGTGCTAGAGATTCAGGGGGGAAAAGATACAATGAGCAGTTCTTC CSARDSGGKRYNEQFF
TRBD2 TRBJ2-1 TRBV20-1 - TGCAGTGCTAGAGCTCTAGCGGTCTCCTACAATGAGCAGTTCTTC CSARALAVSYNEQFF
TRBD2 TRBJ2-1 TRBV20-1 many TGCAGTGCCGGGACTAGCGGATACAATGAGCAGTTCTTC CSAGTSGYNEQFF
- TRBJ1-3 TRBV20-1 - TGCAGTGCTAGCAGAGACTCTGGAAACACCATATATTTT CSASRDSGNTIYF
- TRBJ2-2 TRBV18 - TGTGCCAGCTCACCACAGGAGACGGCGAACACCGGGGAGCTGTTTTTT CASSPQETANTGELFF
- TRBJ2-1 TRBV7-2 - TGTGCCAGCAGCTTCCAAATCCCCGGCTATGAGCAGTTCTTC CASSFQIPGYEQFF
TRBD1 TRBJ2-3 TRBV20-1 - TGCAGTGCTAGAGAACAGGGGAGAAGTGATACGCAGTATTTT CSAREQGRSDTQYF
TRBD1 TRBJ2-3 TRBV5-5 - TGTGCCAGCAGCTTGGAACGGGACAGGGGGTCGAATACGCAGTATTTT CASSLERDRGSNTQYF
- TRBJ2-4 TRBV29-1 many TGCAGCGCCTTGATAAACAGCGGAGCCAAAAACATTCAGTACTTC CSALINSGAKNIQYF
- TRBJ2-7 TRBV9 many TGTGCCAGCAGCGTAGCTTGGCAGGCCTACGAGCAGTACTTC CASSVAWQAYEQYF
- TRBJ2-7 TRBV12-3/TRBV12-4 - TGTGCCAGCAGTTTGTTGAGTCGGGGAGGCGAGCAGTACTTC CASSLLSRGGEQYF
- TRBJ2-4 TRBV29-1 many TGCAGCGTTGAAGATAAGGGGGTCGGACAGCTAAAAAAAATCGGGAAAAACATTCAGTACTTC CSVEDKGVGQLKKIGKNIQYF
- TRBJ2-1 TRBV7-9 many TGTGCCAGCAGCTTTACGGGTAGCTCCTACAATGAGCAGTTCTTC CASSFTGSSYNEQFF